This T cell receptor beta chain was captured by sequencing in a study of naive and memory T cell subsets. Study findings and constraints: In naive cells, over 90% of TCR sequences were seen only once. Naive and memory repertoire findings lacked a ground truth for validation.

The beta constant-region primer was an equimolar mix of two oligonucleotides covering TRBC1 and TRBC2. TCRdb processed the UMI-ligation and nested PCR reads anew with MiXCR; each CDR3 protein has one entry. In the table there are approximately 21,000 distinct CDR3 sequences, 9.5% to 11% of which are singletons. The CDR3 extends over 13 amino acids. Germline V gene sequence: CDR1 SGDLS, CDR2 YYNGEE. With 4 bases removed from V and 4 bases from J, the gap between germline ends came to 10 bases. Turning to this clonotype: What it binds is unknown.

CMV status came from CD4+ T cell IFNgamma after overnight CMV lysate stimulation of fresh PBMCs. Sequenced sample: central memory CD8+ T cells from blood. The rearrangement joins TRBV9 to TRBJ2-3, with unresolved D. The clonotype was recovered from a human donor in good health. Here the CDR3 DNA reads TGTGCCAGCAGCCTTTTAGCCGCAGATACGCAGTATTTT. It is translated as CASSLLAADTQYF.